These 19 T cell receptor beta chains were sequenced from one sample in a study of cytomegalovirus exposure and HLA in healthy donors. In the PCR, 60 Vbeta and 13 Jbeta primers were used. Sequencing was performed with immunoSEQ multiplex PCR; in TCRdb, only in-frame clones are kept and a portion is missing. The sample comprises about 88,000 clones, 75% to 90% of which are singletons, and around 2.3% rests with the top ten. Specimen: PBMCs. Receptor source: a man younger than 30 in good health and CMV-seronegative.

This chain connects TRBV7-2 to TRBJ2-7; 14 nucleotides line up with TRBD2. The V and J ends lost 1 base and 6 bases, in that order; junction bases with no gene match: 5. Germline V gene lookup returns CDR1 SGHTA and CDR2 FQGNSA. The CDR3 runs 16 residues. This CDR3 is CASSLGGTSGRGEQYF. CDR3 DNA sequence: TGTGCCAGCAGCTTAGGAGGGACTAGCGGGAGAGGCGAGCAGTACTTC. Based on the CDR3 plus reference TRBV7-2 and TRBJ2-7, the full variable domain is GAGVSQSPSNKVTEKGKDVELRCDPISGHTALYWYRQSLGQGLEFLIYFQGNSAPDKSGLPSDRFSAERTGGSVSTLTIQRTQQEDSAVYLCASSLGGTSGRGEQYFGPGTRLTVT.

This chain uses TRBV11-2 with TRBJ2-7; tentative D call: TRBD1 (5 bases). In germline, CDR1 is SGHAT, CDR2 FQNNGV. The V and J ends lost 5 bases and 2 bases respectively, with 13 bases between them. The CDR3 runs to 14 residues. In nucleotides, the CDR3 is TGTGCCAGCAGCAAACAGGTGGTCCCCTACGAGCAGTACTTC. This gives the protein CASSKQVVPYEQYF.

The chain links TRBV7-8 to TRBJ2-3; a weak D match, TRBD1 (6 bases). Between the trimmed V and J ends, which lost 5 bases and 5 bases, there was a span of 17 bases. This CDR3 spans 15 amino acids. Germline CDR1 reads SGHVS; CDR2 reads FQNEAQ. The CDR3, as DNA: TGTGCCAGCAGCGCCTACAGGGTTGGGGGAGATACGCAGTATTTT. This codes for CASSAYRVGGDTQYF.

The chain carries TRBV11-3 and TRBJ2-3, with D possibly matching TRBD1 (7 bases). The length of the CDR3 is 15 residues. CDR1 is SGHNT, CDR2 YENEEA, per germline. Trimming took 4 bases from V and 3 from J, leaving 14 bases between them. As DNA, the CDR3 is TGTGCCAGCAGCTCATCAGGGGGGAAGACAGATACGCAGTATTTT. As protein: CASSSSGGKTDTQYF.

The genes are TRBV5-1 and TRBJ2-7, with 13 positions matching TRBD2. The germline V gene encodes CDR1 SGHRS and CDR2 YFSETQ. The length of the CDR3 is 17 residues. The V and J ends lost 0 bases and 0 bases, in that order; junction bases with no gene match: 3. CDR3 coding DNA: TGCGCCAGCAGCTTGGGACTAGCGGGAGGTCCCTCCTACGAGCAGTACTTC. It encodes CASSLGLAGGPSYEQYF.

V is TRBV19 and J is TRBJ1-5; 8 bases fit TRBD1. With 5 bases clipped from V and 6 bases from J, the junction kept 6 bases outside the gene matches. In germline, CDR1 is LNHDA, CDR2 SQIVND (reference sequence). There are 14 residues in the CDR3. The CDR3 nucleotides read TGTGCCAGTAGTCGAGGACAGGGCGGTCAGCCCCAGCATTTT. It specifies CASSRGQGGQPQHF. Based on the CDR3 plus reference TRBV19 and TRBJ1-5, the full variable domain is DGGITQSPKYLFRKEGQNVTLSCEQNLNHDAMYWYRQDPGQGLRLIYYSQIVNDFQKGDIAEGYSVSREKKESFPLTVTSAQKNPTAFYLCASSRGQGGQPQHFGDGTRLSIL.

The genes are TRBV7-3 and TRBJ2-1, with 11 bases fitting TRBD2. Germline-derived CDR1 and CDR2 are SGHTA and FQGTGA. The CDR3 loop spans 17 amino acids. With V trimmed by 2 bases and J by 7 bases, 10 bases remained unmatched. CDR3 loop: CASSLVAGTSGQNEQFF. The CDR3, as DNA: TGTGCCAGCAGCTTAGTTGCCGGGACTAGCGGCCAAAATGAGCAGTTCTTC.

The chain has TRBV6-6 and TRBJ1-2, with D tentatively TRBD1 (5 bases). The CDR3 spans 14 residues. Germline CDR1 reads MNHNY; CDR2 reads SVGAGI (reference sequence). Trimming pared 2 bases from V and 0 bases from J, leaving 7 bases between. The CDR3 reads CASSYDSSNYGYTF. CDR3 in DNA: TGTGCCAGCAGTTACGACAGCTCTAACTATGGCTACACCTTC.

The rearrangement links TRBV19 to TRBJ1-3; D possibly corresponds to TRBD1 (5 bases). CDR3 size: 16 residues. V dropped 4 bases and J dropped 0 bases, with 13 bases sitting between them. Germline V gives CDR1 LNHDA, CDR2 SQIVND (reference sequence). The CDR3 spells CASSTSRQSSGNTIYF. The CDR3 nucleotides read TGTGCCAGTAGTACGAGCCGACAGAGCTCTGGAAACACCATATATTTT.

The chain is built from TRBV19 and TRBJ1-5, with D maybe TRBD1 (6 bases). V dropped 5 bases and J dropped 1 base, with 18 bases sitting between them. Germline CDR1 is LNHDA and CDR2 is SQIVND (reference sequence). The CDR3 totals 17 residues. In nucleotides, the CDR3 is TGTGCCAGTAGTTACGTGGTTGGCAGGGGAAGCAATCAGCCCCAGCATTTT. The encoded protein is CASSYVVGRGSNQPQHF.

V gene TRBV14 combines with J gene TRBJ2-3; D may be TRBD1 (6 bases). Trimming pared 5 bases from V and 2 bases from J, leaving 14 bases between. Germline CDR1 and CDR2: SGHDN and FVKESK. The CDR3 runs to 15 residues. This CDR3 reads CASSGQTFYTDTQYF. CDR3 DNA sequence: TGTGCCAGCAGCGGACAGACCTTTTACACAGATACGCAGTATTTT.

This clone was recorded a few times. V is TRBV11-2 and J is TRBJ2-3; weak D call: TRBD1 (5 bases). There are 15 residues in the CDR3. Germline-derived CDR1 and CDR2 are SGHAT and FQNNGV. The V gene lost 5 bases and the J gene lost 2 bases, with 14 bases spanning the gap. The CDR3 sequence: CASSPPGPYTDTQYF. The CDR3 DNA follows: TGTGCCAGCAGCCCCCCAGGGCCCTACACAGATACGCAGTATTTT. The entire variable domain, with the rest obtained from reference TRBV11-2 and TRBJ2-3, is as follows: EAGVAQSPRYKIIEKRQSVAFWCNPISGHATLYWYQQILGQGPKLLIQFQNNGVVDDSQLPKDRFSAERLKGVDSTLKIQPAKLEDSAVYLCASSPPGPYTDTQYFGPGTRLTVL.

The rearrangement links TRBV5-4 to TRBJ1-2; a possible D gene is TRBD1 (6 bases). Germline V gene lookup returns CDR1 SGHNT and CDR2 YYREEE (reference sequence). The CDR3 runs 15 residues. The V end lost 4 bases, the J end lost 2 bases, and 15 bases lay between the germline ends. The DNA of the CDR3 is TGTGCCAGCAGCCTCGGACAGATCCGAAACTATGGCTACACCTTC. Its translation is CASSLGQIRNYGYTF.

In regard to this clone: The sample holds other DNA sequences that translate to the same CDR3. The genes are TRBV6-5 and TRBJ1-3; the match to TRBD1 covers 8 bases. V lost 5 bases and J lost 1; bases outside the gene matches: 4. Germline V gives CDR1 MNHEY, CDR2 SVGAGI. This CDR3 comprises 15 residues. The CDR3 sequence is CASSRQGRSGNTIYF. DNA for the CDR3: TGTGCCAGCAGTCGACAGGGGCGTTCTGGAAACACCATATATTTT.

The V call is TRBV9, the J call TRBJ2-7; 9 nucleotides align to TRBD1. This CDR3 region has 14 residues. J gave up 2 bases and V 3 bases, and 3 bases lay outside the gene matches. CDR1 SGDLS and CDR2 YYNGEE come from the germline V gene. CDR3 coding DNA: TGTGCCAGCAGCGGTACAGGGGGCCCCTACGAGCAGTACTTC. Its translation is CASSGTGGPYEQYF.

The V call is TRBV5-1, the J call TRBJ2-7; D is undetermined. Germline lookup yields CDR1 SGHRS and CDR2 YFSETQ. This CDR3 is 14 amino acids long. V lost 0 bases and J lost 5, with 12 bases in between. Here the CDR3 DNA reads TGCGCCAGCAGCTTGGGGGCGAAAGCCAACGAGCAGTACTTC. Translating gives CASSLGAKANEQYF. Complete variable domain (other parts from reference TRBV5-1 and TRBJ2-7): KAGVTQTPRYLIKTRGQQVTLSCSPISGHRSVSWYQQTPGQGLQFLFEYFSETQRNKGNFPGRFSGRQFSNSRSEMNVSTLELGDSALYLCASSLGAKANEQYFGPGTRLTVT.

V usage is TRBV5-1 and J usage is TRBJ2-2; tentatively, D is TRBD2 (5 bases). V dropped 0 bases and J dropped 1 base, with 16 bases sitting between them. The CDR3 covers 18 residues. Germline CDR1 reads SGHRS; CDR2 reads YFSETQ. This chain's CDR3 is CASSLGLSGAMNTGELFF. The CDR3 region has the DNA TGCGCCAGCAGCTTGGGACTATCGGGCGCCATGAACACCGGGGAGCTGTTTTTT.

CDR3 DNA sequence: TGTGCCAGCAGCCAAGAGGGGCTAGCGGAGGCCACAGATACGCAGTATTTT. Translating gives CASSQEGLAEATDTQYF. The J gene is TRBJ2-3, the V gene TRBV4-2; the match to TRBD2 covers 7 bases. Per germline, CDR1 LGHNA and CDR2 YNFKEQ. The ends lost 0 bases at V and 2 bases at J; junction bases unmatched: 8. This CDR3 spans 17 amino acids.

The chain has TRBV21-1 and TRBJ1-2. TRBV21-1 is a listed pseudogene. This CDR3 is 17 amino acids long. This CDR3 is CASSKEGGGRANYGYTF. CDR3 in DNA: TGTGCCAGCAGCAAAGAGGGGGGGGGCAGGGCGAACTATGGCTACACCTTC.